This T cell receptor beta chain was documented in a study of CD8+ T cells in alopecia areata. Study as a whole: Tofacitinib administration persisted for 6 to 18 months, succeeded by 6 months off drug. General study points: Among the top 100, expanded CD8+ clones, as well as scalp clonality, were significantly decreased by tofacitinib. Lesional tissue from the scalp (especially in alopecia totalis/universalis) showed higher clonality than normal scalp.

The sample's treatment: oral pan-JAK inhibitor, 5-10 mg twice daily. Alopecia areata patients provided lesional scalp punch biopsies and peripheral blood, both collected for the study. Comment on this clone: Its antigen remains unidentified.

cDNA prepared by RNA extraction and subsequent reverse transcription served as the template for sequencing. Clones were sequenced by immunoSEQ multiplex PCR, and TCRdb holds only the in-frame ones, with some missing. The sample holds approximately 150,000 clones; around 59% are singletons and the top ten take approximately 15%. This CDR3 spans 15 amino acids. J lost 4 bases, V lost 5 bases, and 5 bases had no gene match. Germline CDR1 KGHSH, CDR2 LQKENI. The origin of this receptor is a human donor with alopecia areata. The chain combines TRBV18 with TRBJ2-6; 7 bases map to TRBD1. The sequences come from CD4+ T cells sorted from blood, collected at week 24, from a patient treated with tofacitinib. DNA of the CDR3: TGTGCCAGCTCAGCCCAGGGACAGGGGGCCAACGTCCTGACTTTC. Encoded protein: CASSAQGQGANVLTF.